These 3 T cell receptor beta chains were all obtained from the same sample, sequenced in a study of regulatory and conventional T cells in RAG deficiency. Genomic DNA came from blood conventional CD4+ T cells gated CD25-low CD127-high. The protocol was immunoSEQ multiplex PCR, while the TCRdb copy is restricted to in-frame clones and leaves out a portion. This sample carries about 30,000 clones, roughly 96% of them seen once, and the ten largest clones take 0.35%. A further study also used this sample, focusing on regulatory T cells. According to that study: Amplification used 52 TRBV primers and 13 TRBJ primers.

The sequencing sample was made of CD25- CD4+ T cells sorted from blood. Receptors were obtained from a human donor in good health.

This clone was seen just once. V usage is TRBV5-1 and J usage is TRBJ2-7, with 12 bases fitting TRBD2. The V segment lost 1 base and the J segment 3 bases; nucleotides outside the gene matches: 5. There are 16 residues in the CDR3. Germline CDR1 SGHRS, CDR2 YFSETQ. CDR3: CASSLRPSGGVYEQYF. The CDR3 nucleotides read TGCGCCAGCAGCTTGAGACCTAGCGGGGGGGTCTACGAGCAGTACTTC.

This clone came up once. V is TRBV15 and J is TRBJ2-3; TRBD1 might be the D (6 bases). The CDR3 runs 14 residues. V was pared by 3 bases and J by 3 bases, with 10 bases between. Germline loops: CDR1 LNHNV, CDR2 YYDKDF (reference sequence). CDR3 in amino acids: CATSSYRETDTQYF. The CDR3 nucleotides are TGTGCCACCAGCAGCTACAGGGAAACAGATACGCAGTATTTT. The whole variable domain, filled in from reference TRBV15 and TRBJ2-3, reads DAMVIQNPRYQVTQFGKPVTLSCSQTLNHNVMYWYQQKSSQAPKLLFHYYDKDFNNEADTPDNFQSRRPNTSFCFLDIRSPGLGDTAMYLCATSSYRETDTQYFGPGTRLTVL.

CDR3 nucleotides: TGTGCCAGCAGTTACTCAGGAGGGGGCGGACGTTCACCCCTCCACTTT. Translation gives CASSYSGGGGRSPLHF. The genes are TRBV6-5 and TRBJ1-6; 7 positions agree with TRBD1. Germline V gene sequence: CDR1 MNHEY, CDR2 SVGAGI. V trimming: 0 bases; J trimming: 9 bases; junction bases outside the gene matches: 8. This CDR3 contains 16 residues.